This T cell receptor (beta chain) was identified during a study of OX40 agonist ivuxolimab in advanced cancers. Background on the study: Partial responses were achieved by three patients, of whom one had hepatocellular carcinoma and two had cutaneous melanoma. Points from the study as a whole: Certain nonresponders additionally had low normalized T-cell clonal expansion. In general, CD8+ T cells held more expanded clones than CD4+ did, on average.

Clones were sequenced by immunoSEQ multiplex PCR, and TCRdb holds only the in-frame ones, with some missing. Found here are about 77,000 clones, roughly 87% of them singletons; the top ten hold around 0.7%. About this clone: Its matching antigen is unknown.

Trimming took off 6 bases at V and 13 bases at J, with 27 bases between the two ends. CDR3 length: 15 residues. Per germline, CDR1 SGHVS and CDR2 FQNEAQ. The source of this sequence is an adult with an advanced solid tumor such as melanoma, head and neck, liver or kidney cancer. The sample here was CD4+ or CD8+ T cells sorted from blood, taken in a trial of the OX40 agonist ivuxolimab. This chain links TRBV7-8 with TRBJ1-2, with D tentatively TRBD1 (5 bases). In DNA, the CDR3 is TGTGCCAGCAGGTTGGGGCCGGGGATTTTGAGGGAAAGCACCTTC. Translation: CASRLGPGILRESTF.